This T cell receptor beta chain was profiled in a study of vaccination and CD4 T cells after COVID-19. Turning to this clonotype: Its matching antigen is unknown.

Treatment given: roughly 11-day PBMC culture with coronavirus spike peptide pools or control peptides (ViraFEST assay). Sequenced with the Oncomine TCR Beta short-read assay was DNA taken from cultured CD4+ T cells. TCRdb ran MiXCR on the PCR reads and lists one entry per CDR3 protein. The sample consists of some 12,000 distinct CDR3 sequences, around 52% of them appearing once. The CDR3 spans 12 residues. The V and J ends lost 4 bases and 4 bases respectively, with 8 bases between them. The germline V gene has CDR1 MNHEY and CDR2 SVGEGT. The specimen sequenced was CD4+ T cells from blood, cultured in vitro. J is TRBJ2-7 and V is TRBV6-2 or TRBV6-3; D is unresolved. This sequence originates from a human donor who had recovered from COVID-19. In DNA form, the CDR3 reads TGTGCCAGCAGTTCCAGCCCTTACGAGCAGTACTTC. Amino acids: CASSSSPYEQYF.